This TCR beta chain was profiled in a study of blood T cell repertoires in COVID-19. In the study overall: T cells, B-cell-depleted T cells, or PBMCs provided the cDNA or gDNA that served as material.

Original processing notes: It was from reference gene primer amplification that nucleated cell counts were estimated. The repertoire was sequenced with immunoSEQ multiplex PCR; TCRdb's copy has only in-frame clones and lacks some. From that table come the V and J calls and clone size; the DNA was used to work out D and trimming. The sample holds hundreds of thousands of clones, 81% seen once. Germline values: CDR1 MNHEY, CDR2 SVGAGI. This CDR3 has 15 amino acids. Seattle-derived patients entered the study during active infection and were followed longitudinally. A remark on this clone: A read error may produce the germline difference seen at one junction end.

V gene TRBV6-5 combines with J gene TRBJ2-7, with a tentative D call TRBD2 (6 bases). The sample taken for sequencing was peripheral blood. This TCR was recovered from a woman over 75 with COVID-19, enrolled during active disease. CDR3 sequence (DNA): TGTGCCAGCAGTTACTCGATAAGGGAGGACCGGGTCCTTAAATTC. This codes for CASSYSIREDRVLKF.